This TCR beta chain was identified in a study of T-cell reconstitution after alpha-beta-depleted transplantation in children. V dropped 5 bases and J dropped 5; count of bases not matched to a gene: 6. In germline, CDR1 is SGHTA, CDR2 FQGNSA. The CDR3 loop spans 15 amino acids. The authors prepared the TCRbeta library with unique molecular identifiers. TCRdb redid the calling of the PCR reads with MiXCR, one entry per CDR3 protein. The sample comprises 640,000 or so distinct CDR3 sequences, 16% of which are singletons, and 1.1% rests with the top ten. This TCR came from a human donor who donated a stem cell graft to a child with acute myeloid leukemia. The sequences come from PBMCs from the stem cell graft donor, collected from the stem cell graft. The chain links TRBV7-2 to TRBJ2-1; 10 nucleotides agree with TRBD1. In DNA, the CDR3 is TGTGCCAGCAGCCCGCGGACAGGGGGGAACAATGAGCAGTTCTTC. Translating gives CASSPRTGGNNEQFF. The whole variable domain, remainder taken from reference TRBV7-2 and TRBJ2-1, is GAGVSQSPSNKVTEKGKDVELRCDPISGHTALYWYRQSLGQGLEFLIYFQGNSAPDKSGLPSDRFSAERTGGSVSTLTIQRTQQEDSAVYLCASSPRTGGNNEQFFGPGTRLTVL.